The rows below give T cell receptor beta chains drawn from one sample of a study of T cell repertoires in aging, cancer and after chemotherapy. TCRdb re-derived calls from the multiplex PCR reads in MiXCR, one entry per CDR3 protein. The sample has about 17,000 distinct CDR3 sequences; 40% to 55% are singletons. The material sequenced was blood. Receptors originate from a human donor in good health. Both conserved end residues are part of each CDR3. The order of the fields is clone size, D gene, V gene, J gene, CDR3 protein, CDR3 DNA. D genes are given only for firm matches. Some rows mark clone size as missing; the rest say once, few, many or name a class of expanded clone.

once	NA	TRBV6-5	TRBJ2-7	CASSIPALAHEQYF	TGTGCCAGCAGCATCCCCGCCCTAGCCCACGAGCAGTACTTC
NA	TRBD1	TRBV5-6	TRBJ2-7	CASSLGAKGAGEQYF	TGTGCCAGCAGCTTGGGAGCTAAGGGGGCTGGCGAGCAGTACTTC
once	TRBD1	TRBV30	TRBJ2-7	CAWGRGQADEQYF	TGTGCCTGGGGTCGGGGACAGGCCGACGAGCAGTACTTC
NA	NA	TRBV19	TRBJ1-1	CASSRTAGEAFF	TGTGCCAGTAGTAGGACAGCGGGGGAAGCTTTCTTT
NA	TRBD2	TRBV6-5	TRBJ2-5	CASSLQHGGKETQYF	TGTGCCAGCAGCCTACAGCACGGGGGGAAAGAGACCCAGTACTTC
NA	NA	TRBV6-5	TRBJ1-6	CASSLQGHSYNSPLHF	TGTGCCAGCAGCCTACAGGGCCACTCCTATAATTCACCCCTCCACTTT
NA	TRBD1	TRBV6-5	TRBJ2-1	CATTKGTGRYNEQFF	TGTGCCACCACGAAAGGGACAGGGCGATACAATGAGCAGTTCTTC
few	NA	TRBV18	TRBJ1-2	CASSPPQRGANYGYTF	TGTGCCAGCTCACCACCCCAACGTGGGGCTAACTATGGCTACACCTTC
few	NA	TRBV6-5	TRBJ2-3	CASSSVPRDRATDTQYF	TGTGCCAGCAGTTCCGTTCCTAGGGACCGGGCCACAGATACGCAGTATTTT
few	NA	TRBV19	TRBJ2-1	CASSIATLPNEQFF	TGTGCCAGTAGTATAGCCACCTTACCCAATGAGCAGTTCTTC
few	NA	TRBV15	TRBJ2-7	CATSRVAGVEQYF	TGTGCCACCAGCAGAGTCGCTGGGGTCGAGCAGTACTTC
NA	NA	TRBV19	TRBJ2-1	CASSINMENEQFF	TGTGCCAGTAGTATAAACATGGAGAATGAGCAGTTCTTC
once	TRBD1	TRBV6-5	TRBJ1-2	CASSKTGNYGYTF	TGTGCCAGCAGTAAGACAGGGAACTATGGCTACACCTTC
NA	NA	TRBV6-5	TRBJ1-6	CASSLEGGPYNSPLHF	TGTGCCAGCAGTCTCGAAGGGGGGCCCTATAATTCACCCCTCCACTTT
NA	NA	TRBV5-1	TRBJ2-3	CASREGPSTDTQYF	TGCGCCAGCAGGGAGGGCCCTAGCACAGATACGCAGTATTTT
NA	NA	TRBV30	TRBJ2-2	CAWSVQPWPNTGELFF	TGTGCCTGGAGTGTACAGCCCTGGCCTAACACCGGGGAGCTGTTTTTT
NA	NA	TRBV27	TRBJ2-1	CASSLTRGSDEQFF	TGTGCCAGCAGTCTAACTCGAGGGAGTGATGAGCAGTTCTTC
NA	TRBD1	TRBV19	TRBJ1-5	CASRGQLVWPQHF	TGTGCCAGTCGGGGACAGCTAGTTTGGCCCCAGCATTTT
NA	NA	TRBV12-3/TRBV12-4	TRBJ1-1	CASSFGAGNTEAFF	TGTGCCAGCAGTTTTGGTGCAGGAAACACTGAAGCTTTCTTT
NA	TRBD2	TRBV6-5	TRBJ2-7	CASSSAWDYNLDEQYF	TGTGCCAGCAGCTCCGCCTGGGACTACAACCTGGACGAGCAGTACTTC
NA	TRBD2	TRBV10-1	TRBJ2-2	CASSDIRDLALAGLTGELFF	TGCGCCAGCAGTGATATAAGGGACCTCGCACTAGCGGGTCTCACCGGGGAGCTGTTTTTT
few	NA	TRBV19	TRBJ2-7	CASSSTGSSYEQYF	TGTGCCAGTAGTTCGACAGGTAGCTCCTACGAGCAGTACTTC
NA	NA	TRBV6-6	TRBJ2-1	CASRLGASTAYNEQFF	TGTGCCAGCAGATTAGGGGCTAGCACAGCCTACAATGAGCAGTTCTTC
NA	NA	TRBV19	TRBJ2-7	CASSIGGSNSYEQYF	TGTGCCAGTAGTATAGGGGGAAGTAATTCCTACGAGCAGTACTTC
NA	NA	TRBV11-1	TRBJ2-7	CASSSTAYEQYF	TGTGCCAGCAGTTCAACAGCCTACGAGCAGTACTTC
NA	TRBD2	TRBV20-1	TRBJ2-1	CSARKLAGVAYNEQFF	TGCAGTGCTAGGAAACTAGCGGGAGTGGCTTACAATGAGCAGTTCTTC
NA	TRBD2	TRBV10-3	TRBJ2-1	CAIRTSGKNNEQFF	TGTGCCATCCGGACTAGCGGGAAAAACAATGAGCAGTTCTTC
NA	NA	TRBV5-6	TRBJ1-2	CASRADRSDGYTF	TGTGCCAGCAGAGCGGACAGAAGCGATGGCTACACCTTC
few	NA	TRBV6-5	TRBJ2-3	CARDSLRGSTDTQYF	TGTGCCAGAGACAGCCTCAGGGGATCCACAGATACGCAGTATTTT
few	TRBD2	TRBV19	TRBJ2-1	CASRRHSGSPAGFNEQFF	TGTGCCAGTAGGCGCCATAGCGGGTCCCCTGCGGGATTTAATGAGCAGTTCTTC
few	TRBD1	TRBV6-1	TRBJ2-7	CASFPGQGGGEQYF	TGTGCCAGCTTCCCGGGACAGGGGGGAGGCGAGCAGTACTTC
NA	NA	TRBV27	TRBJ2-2	CASSFLRSQDTGELFF	TGTGCCAGCAGTTTTTTGCGGAGCCAGGACACCGGGGAGCTGTTTTTT
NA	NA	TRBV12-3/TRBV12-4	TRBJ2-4	CASSLGDLNIQYF	TGTGCCAGCAGTTTAGGGGATTTAAACATTCAGTACTTC
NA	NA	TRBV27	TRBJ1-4	CASSLARAGEKLFF	TGTGCCAGCAGTTTAGCCAGGGCTGGCGAAAAACTGTTTTTT
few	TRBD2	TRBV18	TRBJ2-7	CASSPSGLAGSEQYF	TGTGCCAGCTCACCATCGGGACTAGCGGGAAGCGAGCAGTACTTC
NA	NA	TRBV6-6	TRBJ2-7	CASQRGAFYEQYF	TGTGCCAGCCAACGCGGAGCGTTCTACGAGCAGTACTTC
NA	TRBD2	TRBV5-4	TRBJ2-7	CASSPGTSNYEQYF	TGTGCCAGCAGCCCAGGGACTAGCAACTACGAGCAGTACTTC
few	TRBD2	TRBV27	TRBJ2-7	CASTRTSGSLGEQYF	TGTGCCAGCACCCGGACTAGCGGGAGCTTGGGGGAGCAGTACTTC
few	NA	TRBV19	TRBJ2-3	CASSIDINTDTQYF	TGTGCCAGTAGTATAGATATTAACACAGATACGCAGTATTTT
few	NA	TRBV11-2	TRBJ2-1	CASSPPGVGGEQFF	TGTGCCAGCAGCCCGCCGGGAGTAGGTGGTGAGCAGTTCTTC
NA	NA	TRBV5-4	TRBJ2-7	CASSLEGREQYF	TGTGCCAGCAGCTTGGAAGGGAGGGAGCAGTACTTC
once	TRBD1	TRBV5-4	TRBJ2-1	CASSLEGGQGRNEQFF	TGTGCCAGCAGCTTGGAGGGGGGACAGGGAAGAAATGAGCAGTTCTTC
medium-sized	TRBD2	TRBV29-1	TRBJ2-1	CSVPALAGDYNEQFF	TGCAGCGTTCCGGCGCTAGCGGGGGACTACAATGAGCAGTTCTTC
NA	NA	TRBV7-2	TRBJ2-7	CASSLGGTIYEQYF	TGTGCCAGCAGCTTAGGAGGGACAATCTACGAGCAGTACTTC